This T cell receptor beta chain was profiled in a study of OX40 agonist ivuxolimab in advanced cancers. Method: immunoSEQ multiplex PCR; TCRdb's copy keeps in-frame clones and lacks some. The sample contains about 40,000 clones, about 81% of which appear only once. This CDR3 contains 13 residues. Germline V CDR1 and CDR2: SGHTA, FQGTGA. V was shortened by 5 bases and J by 2 bases, with 9 bases between the two germline ends. This TCR came from an adult with an advanced solid tumor such as melanoma, head and neck, liver or kidney cancer. This specimen consisted of CD4+ or CD8+ T cells sorted from blood, obtained in a trial of the OX40 agonist ivuxolimab. The chain has TRBV7-3 and TRBJ1-1; D ambiguous. In DNA, the CDR3 is TGTGCCAGCAGCACAACAGTTAACACTGAAGCTTTCTTT. This gives the protein CASSTTVNTEAFF.